The entry below gives a single T cell receptor (beta chain) sequence along with its context. This sample was taken from a study of blood T cell repertoires in COVID-19. Study information: Whether acute or convalescent, the COVID-19 samples came from the United States, Italy and Spain. T cells, B-cell-depleted T cells, or PBMCs provided the cDNA or gDNA that served as material.

Original data processing: Reference gene primer amplification yielded estimated nucleated cell counts. Clones were read by immunoSEQ multiplex PCR, and TCRdb kept only the in-frame ones, dropping some. V and J calls and clone size are those listed in that table; D and trimming were worked out from the DNA. The table records around 300,000 clones, about 88% of them present only once. The CDR3 spans 14 residues. V was pared by 6 bases and J by 4 bases, with 15 bases between. Germline CDR1 and CDR2: MNHEY and SVGAGI. The chain couples TRBV6-5 to TRBJ1-2; TRBD1 might be the D (6 bases). This TCR derives from a woman aged 45-65 years who had recovered from COVID-19. Sequenced sample: PBMCs or T cells enriched from blood (not recorded which). In nucleotides, the CDR3 is TGTGCCAGCAGCCTCCAAGGGACAAGCTATGGCTACACCTTC. This encodes CASSLQGTSYGYTF.